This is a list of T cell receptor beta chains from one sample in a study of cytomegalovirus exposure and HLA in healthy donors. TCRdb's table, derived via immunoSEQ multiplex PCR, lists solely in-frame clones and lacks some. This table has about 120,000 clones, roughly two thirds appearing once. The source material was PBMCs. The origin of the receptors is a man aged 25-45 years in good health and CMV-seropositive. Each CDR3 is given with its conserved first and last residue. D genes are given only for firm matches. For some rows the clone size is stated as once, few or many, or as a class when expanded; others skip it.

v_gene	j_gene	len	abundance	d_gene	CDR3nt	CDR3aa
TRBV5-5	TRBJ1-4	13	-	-	TGTGCCAGCAGCTTGGGCCCGGAGGGTAAACTGTTTTTT	CASSLGPEGKLFF
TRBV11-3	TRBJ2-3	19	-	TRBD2	TGTGCCAGCAGCTTAGGGCTTTCGGGACTAGCGGGAGAAACAGATACGCAGTATTTT	CASSLGLSGLAGETDTQYF
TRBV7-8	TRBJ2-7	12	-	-	TGTGCCAGCAGTTTCCTAGCCTGGGAGCAGTACTTC	CASSFLAWEQYF
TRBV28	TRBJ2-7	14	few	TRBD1	TGTGCCAGCAGTTTTGGGACAGGCTCCTACGAGCAGTACTTC	CASSFGTGSYEQYF
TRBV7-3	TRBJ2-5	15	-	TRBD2	TGTGCCAGCAGCCCGGGACTAGCGGGAGCGGAGACCCAGTACTTC	CASSPGLAGAETQYF
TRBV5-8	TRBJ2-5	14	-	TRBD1	TGTGCCAGCAGCACGGGACAGGGCCAAGAGACCCAGTACTTC	CASSTGQGQETQYF
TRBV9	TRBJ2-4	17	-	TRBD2	TGTGCCAGCAGCCGAGAGTCCGGGAGGATAGTCAAAAACATTCAGTACTTC	CASSRESGRIVKNIQYF
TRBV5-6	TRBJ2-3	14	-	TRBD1	TGTGCCAGCAGTTCTAACAGGGGAACATCGACGCAGTATTTT	CASSSNRGTSTQYF
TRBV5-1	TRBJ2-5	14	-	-	TGCGCCAGCAGCTCTCAGGGGATTTCAGAGACCCAGTACTTC	CASSSQGISETQYF
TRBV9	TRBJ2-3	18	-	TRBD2	TGTGCCAGCAGCGTAGGACTAGCGGGAGGACGTAAGGGAGATACGCAGTATTTT	CASSVGLAGGRKGDTQYF
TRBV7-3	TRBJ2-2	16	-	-	TGTGCCAGCAGCCTAGGCGCGGCATCGAACACCGGGGAGCTGTTTTTT	CASSLGAASNTGELFF
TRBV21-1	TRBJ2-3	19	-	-	TGTGCCAGCAGCAAAAGACTTGACTTGGCGGGACAGGGTGCAGATACGCAGTATTTT	CASSKRLDLAGQGADTQYF
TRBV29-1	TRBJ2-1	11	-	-	TGCAGTGCTCGCAGTTACAATGAGCAGTTCTTC	CSARSYNEQFF
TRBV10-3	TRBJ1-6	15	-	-	TGTGCCATCAGTGAAGTCGGGGGGTGGGATTCACCCCTCCACTTT	CAISEVGGWDSPLHF
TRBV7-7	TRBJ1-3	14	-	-	TGTGCTAGCAGCCCGGGGGTCACTGGAAACACCATATATTTT	CASSPGVTGNTIYF
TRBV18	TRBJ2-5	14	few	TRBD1	TGTGCCAGCTCACCATCGACAGGGGAAGAGACCCAGTACTTC	CASSPSTGEETQYF
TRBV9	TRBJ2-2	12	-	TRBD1	TGTGCCAGCAGCGTAAGCCAGGGGGTGCTGTTTTTT	CASSVSQGVLFF
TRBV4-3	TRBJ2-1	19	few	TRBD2	TGCGCCAGCAGCCAAGATTGGGAACTAGCGGGGAGCTCCTACAATGAGCAGTTCTTC	CASSQDWELAGSSYNEQFF
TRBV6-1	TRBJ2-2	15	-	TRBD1	TGTGCCAGCAGTGGAACGGGACAGATCACCGGGGAGCTGTTTTTT	CASSGTGQITGELFF
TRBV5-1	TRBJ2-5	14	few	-	TGCGCCAGCAGTCTGTACATGGAGTCGGAGACCCAGTACTTC	CASSLYMESETQYF
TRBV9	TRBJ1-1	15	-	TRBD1	TGTGCCAGCAGCGTAGCTGGGACAGGGGGCACTGAAGCTTTCTTT	CASSVAGTGGTEAFF
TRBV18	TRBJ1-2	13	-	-	TGTGCCAGCTCCTTGGACAGACTCGGAGGCTACACCTTC	CASSLDRLGGYTF
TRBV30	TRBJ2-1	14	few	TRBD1	TGTGCCTGGAGGCCGGGACAGGGGGACTATGAGCAGTTCTTC	CAWRPGQGDYEQFF
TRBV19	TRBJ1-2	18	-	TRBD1	TGTGCCAGTAGCACCCACTATCGCGACAGGGAGGAGGACTATGGCTACACCTTC	CASSTHYRDREEDYGYTF
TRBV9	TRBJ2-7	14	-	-	TGTGCCAGCGGGCTTGGGGGCGATACCTACGAGCAGTACTTC	CASGLGGDTYEQYF
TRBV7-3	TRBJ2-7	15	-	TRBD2	TGTGCCAGCAGCTTAAGTAGCGGGAGGACATACGAGCAGTACTTC	CASSLSSGRTYEQYF
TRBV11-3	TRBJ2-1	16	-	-	TGTGCCAGCAGCCTAAACCGACTCCCACCTTACAATGAGCAGTTCTTC	CASSLNRLPPYNEQFF
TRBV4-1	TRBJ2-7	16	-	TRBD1	TGCGCCAGCAGCCAAGTTTTGACAGGGTCGTCCTACGAGCAGTACTTC	CASSQVLTGSSYEQYF
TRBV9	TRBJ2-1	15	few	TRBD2	TGTGCCAGCAGCGTCTCAAGATCGGGGGGCAATGAGCAGTTCTTC	CASSVSRSGGNEQFF
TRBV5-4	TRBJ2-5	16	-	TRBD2	TGTGCCAGCAGCTTGTTGGCGGGAGGAGTTCAAGAGACCCAGTACTTC	CASSLLAGGVQETQYF
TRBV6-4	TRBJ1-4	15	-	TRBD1	TGTGCCAGCAGTGAATCAGGGGGCGCGGGTGAAAAACTGTTTTTT	CASSESGGAGEKLFF
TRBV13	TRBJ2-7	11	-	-	TGTGCCAGCAGCAAATACTACGAGCAGTACTTC	CASSKYYEQYF
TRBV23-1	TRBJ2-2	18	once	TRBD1	TGCGCCAGCAGTCAATCGGGACAGGTACCAAGGAACACCGGGGAGCTGTTTTTT	CASSQSGQVPRNTGELFF
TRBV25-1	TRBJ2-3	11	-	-	TGTGCCAGCAGTGCTTTAGATACGCAGTATTTT	CASSALDTQYF
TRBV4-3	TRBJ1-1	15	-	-	TGCGCCAGCAGCCGAGGGACTGGGATGGACACTGAAGCTTTCTTT	CASSRGTGMDTEAFF
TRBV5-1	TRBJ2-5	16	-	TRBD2	TGCGCCAGCAGCTTGGGGCTAGCGGGAGCTTTAGAGACCCAGTACTTC	CASSLGLAGALETQYF
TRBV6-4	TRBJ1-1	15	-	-	TGTGCCAGCAGCCCCAAAGGGGGAGAAGACACTGAAGCTTTCTTT	CASSPKGGEDTEAFF
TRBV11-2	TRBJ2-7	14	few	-	TGTGCCAGCAGCTTGGACATGCTTACCTACGAGCAGTACTTC	CASSLDMLTYEQYF
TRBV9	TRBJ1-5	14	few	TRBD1	TGTGCCAGCAGCGTAGCAGGGGGCGATCAGCCCCAGCATTTT	CASSVAGGDQPQHF
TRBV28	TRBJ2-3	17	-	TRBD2	TGTGCCAGCAGTCCACTACGGGGACTAGCGGGAGCTGATACGCAGTATTTT	CASSPLRGLAGADTQYF
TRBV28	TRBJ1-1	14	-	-	TGTGCCAGCAGTTTGGTAGCAGAGAACACTGAAGCTTTCTTT	CASSLVAENTEAFF
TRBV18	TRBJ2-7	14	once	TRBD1	TGTGCCAGCTCACCGACCACAGGGGGATACGAGCAGTACTTC	CASSPTTGGYEQYF
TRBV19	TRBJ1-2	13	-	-	TGTGCCAGTAGTTTCGGGAACAACTATGGCTACACCTTC	CASSFGNNYGYTF
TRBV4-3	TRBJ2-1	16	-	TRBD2	TGCGCCAGCAGCCCCGGTGTGGCGGGAGCCTACAATGAGCAGTTCTTC	CASSPGVAGAYNEQFF
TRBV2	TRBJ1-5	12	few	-	TGTGCCAGCGGACTCTATAATCAGCCCCAGCATTTT	CASGLYNQPQHF
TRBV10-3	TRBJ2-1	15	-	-	TGTGCCATCAGTAGCCGCAGGGGTTTGGACAATGAGCAGTTCTTC	CAISSRRGLDNEQFF
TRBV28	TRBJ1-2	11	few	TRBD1	TGTGCCAGCACCGACAGGGTCGGCTACACCTTC	CASTDRVGYTF
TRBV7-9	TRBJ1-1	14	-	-	TGTGCCAGCAGACCCCCCAGGGTGGGCACTGAAGCTTTCTTT	CASRPPRVGTEAFF
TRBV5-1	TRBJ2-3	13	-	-	TGCGCCAGCAGCTTGGGCGGGGCAGATACGCAGTATTTT	CASSLGGADTQYF
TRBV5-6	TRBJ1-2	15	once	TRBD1	TGTGCCAGCAGCTGGGGACAGGGGGGAGACTATGGCTACACCTTC	CASSWGQGGDYGYTF
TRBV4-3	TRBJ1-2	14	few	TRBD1	TGCGCCAGCAGCCGCGGACAGGGAAGCTATGGCTACACCTTC	CASSRGQGSYGYTF
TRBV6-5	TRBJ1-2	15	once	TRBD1	TGTGCCAGCAGTAGCCCGTACAGGGGGCTCTATGGCTACACCTTC	CASSSPYRGLYGYTF
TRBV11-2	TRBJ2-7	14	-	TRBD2	TGTGCCAGCAGCTTAGTCGGACTAGCACCCGAGCAGTACTTC	CASSLVGLAPEQYF